This TCR beta chain appears in the sequencing data of a study of cytomegalovirus exposure and HLA in healthy donors. Overall study results and limits: In a later analysis, DRB1 alleles had the most associated TCRs; HLA-C alleles the fewest.

The PCR was carried out with 60 Vbeta primers and 13 Jbeta primers. The method was immunoSEQ multiplex PCR; TCRdb's version includes in-frame clones alone and lacks a portion of them. The sample has about 160,000 clones; around four fifths are singletons. Remarks on this clone: The target antigen is unknown.

The CDR3 consists of 15 residues. Germline V gives CDR1 SGHRS, CDR2 YFSETQ. Trimming removed 4 bases from V and 3 bases from J, with 14 bases in between. This clonotype was obtained from a man younger than 35 in good health and CMV-seronegative. The sample was PBMCs. The V and J genes are TRBV5-1 and TRBJ2-4; D is perhaps TRBD1 (5 bases). The CDR3 loop is CASSPIDRNKNIQYF. The CDR3 DNA is TGCGCCAGCAGCCCCATCGACAGAAACAAAAACATTCAGTACTTC.